A selection of T cell receptor beta chains follows, all from one sample in a study of radiotherapy plus CTLA-4 blockade in lung cancer. Using immunoSEQ multiplex PCR, the repertoire was profiled, and TCRdb retains in-frame clones only, with some absent. The data show over 85,000 clones, 65% to 80% seen once. Specimen: peripheral blood, collected from a patient treated with radiotherapy plus ipilimumab. The receptors originated from a human donor with non-small cell lung cancer who had a partial response to radiotherapy plus ipilimumab. Some clones in this sample may be carry-over from other donors' samples. Both conserved end residues are part of each CDR3. The order of the fields is V gene, clone size, J gene, D gene, CDR3 protein, CDR3 DNA. The D gene is left open where the match is weak. Clone size is given for some rows only: seen once, a few or many times, or a class if the clone is expanded.

TRBV5-1	-	TRBJ2-3	-	CASSPTPDYTDTQYF	TGCGCCAGCAGCCCTACGCCGGACTACACAGATACGCAGTATTTT
TRBV2	few	TRBJ2-1	TRBD2	CASSKGTRSEQFF	TGTGCCAGCAGTAAAGGGACTAGGAGCGAGCAGTTCTTC
TRBV7-8	-	TRBJ2-1	TRBD2	CASSARRTLAGGFNEQFF	TGTGCCAGCAGCGCGCGGCGGACACTAGCGGGAGGTTTCAATGAGCAGTTCTTC
TRBV9	-	TRBJ2-7	TRBD2	CASSKSWGGYEQYF	TGTGCCAGCAGTAAATCTTGGGGGGGCTACGAGCAGTACTTC
TRBV11-1	-	TRBJ2-5	TRBD1	CASSPGTGGQETQYF	TGTGCCAGCAGCCCGGGGACAGGAGGTCAAGAGACCCAGTACTTC
TRBV7-2	-	TRBJ1-1	TRBD1	CASSPRQGSVVAFF	TGTGCCAGCAGCCCGAGACAGGGTAGTGTCGTTGCTTTCTTT
TRBV13	-	TRBJ2-7	TRBD1	CASSSTGSSYEQYF	TGTGCCAGCAGCTCGACAGGGTCCTCCTACGAGCAGTACTTC
TRBV6-5	-	TRBJ2-5	TRBD2	CASSSGGAETQYF	TGTGCCAGCAGCTCGGGGGGGGCAGAGACCCAGTACTTC
TRBV28	-	TRBJ2-2	TRBD1	CASSPQGKGTGELFF	TGTGCCAGCAGTCCACAGGGGAAGGGCACCGGGGAGCTGTTTTTT
TRBV30	-	TRBJ1-2	-	CAWSVGRDYGYTF	TGTGCCTGGAGTGTTGGCAGGGACTATGGCTACACCTTC
TRBV28	-	TRBJ1-2	TRBD1	CASSFAAGGINYGYTF	TGTGCCAGCAGTTTCGCGGCAGGGGGCATTAACTATGGCTACACCTTC
TRBV27	-	TRBJ2-7	TRBD1	CASSFRDRASEQYF	TGTGCCAGCAGTTTTCGGGACAGGGCTAGTGAGCAGTACTTC
TRBV11-3	once	TRBJ1-1	-	CASSLYRNTEAFF	TGTGCCAGCAGCTTATACAGGAACACTGAAGCTTTCTTT
TRBV6-5	-	TRBJ2-1	-	CASSIRRISEQFF	TGTGCCAGCAGTATCCGCAGGATATCGGAGCAGTTCTTC
TRBV7-8	-	TRBJ1-5	TRBD1	CASSAYRGPRGVQPQHF	TGTGCCAGCAGCGCGTACAGGGGGCCCAGGGGCGTTCAGCCCCAGCATTTT
TRBV7-2	-	TRBJ2-5	TRBD2	CASSLMSGLAGAGTQYF	TGTGCCAGCAGCTTAATGTCGGGACTAGCGGGAGCGGGGACCCAGTACTTC
TRBV5-1	few	TRBJ2-5	TRBD2	CASSLGRGGQYF	TGCGCCAGCAGCTTGGGACGCGGGGGCCAGTACTTC
TRBV15	-	TRBJ2-7	-	CATSIGRDISYEQYF	TGTGCCACCAGCATCGGCCGAGACATCTCCTACGAGCAGTACTTC
TRBV28	few	TRBJ1-2	-	CASSPLVPKGYTF	TGTGCCAGCAGCCCCCTTGTCCCTAAAGGCTACACCTTC
TRBV29-1	-	TRBJ1-1	-	CSVDGLLGSGEAFF	TGCAGCGTTGATGGGCTCCTTGGGTCTGGTGAAGCTTTCTTT
TRBV11-3	-	TRBJ2-5	-	CASSSTAYGETQYF	TGTGCCAGCAGCTCGACAGCATACGGAGAGACCCAGTACTTC
TRBV29-1	-	TRBJ1-1	-	CSVVRSGFNTEAFF	TGCAGCGTTGTAAGGTCGGGGTTTAACACTGAAGCTTTCTTT
TRBV7-2	-	TRBJ2-7	-	CASSLVSSDEQYF	TGTGCCAGCAGCTTAGTCTCCTCCGACGAGCAGTACTTC
TRBV19	few	TRBJ1-4	TRBD1	CASSIAGTGPGKLFF	TGTGCCAGTAGTATCGCCGGGACAGGTCCGGGAAAACTGTTTTTT
TRBV6-1	-	TRBJ1-2	-	CASSGMAGLYGYTF	TGTGCCAGCAGTGGAATGGCAGGCCTCTATGGCTACACCTTC
TRBV19	-	TRBJ1-6	-	CASSPKRSGANSPLHF	TGTGCCAGTAGTCCAAAGCGGTCCGGTGCGAATTCACCCCTCCACTTT
TRBV6-5	few	TRBJ2-1	-	CASSFTSFRYNEQFF	TGTGCCAGCAGCTTCACTAGCTTCCGATACAATGAGCAGTTCTTC
TRBV10-1	-	TRBJ2-1	TRBD2	CARAGLAGNNEQFF	TGCGCCAGAGCGGGACTAGCGGGGAACAATGAGCAGTTCTTC
TRBV9	-	TRBJ2-2	-	CASSVVSLTGELFF	TGTGCCAGCAGCGTAGTTTCGTTAACCGGGGAGCTGTTTTTT
TRBV25-1	once	TRBJ2-7	TRBD2	CASSGGGTYEQYF	TGTGCCAGCAGCGGGGGGGGGACCTACGAGCAGTACTTC
TRBV5-1	-	TRBJ2-1	TRBD2	CASSLGPSGRSGNEQFF	TGCGCCAGCAGCTTGGGACCTAGCGGGAGGAGCGGCAATGAGCAGTTCTTC
TRBV6-5	-	TRBJ2-4	-	CASSYSKQMNIQYF	TGTGCCAGCAGTTACTCGAAGCAAATGAACATTCAGTACTTC
TRBV10-3	-	TRBJ2-1	TRBD2	CAISGPTSGSNEQFF	TGTGCCATCAGTGGCCCGACTAGCGGGAGTAATGAGCAGTTCTTC
TRBV19	-	TRBJ1-2	TRBD1	CASSDRGRGYGYTF	TGTGCCAGTAGTGACAGGGGGCGAGGGTATGGCTACACCTTC
TRBV2	-	TRBJ1-6	TRBD1	CASSGQGKDNSPLHF	TGTGCCAGCAGTGGACAGGGGAAGGATAATTCACCCCTCCACTTT
TRBV5-1	-	TRBJ1-1	TRBD1	CASSPGQGTGEAFF	TGCGCCAGCAGCCCGGGACAGGGAACGGGTGAAGCTTTCTTT